These 10 T cell receptor beta chains were all obtained from the same sample, sequenced in a study of cytotoxic CD8 clonotypes in ibrutinib-treated CLL. Repertoires were generated with immunoSEQ multiplex PCR, while TCRdb's copy carries only in-frame clones and drops some. The table records over 100,000 clones, roughly 88% of them present only once. The input for sequencing was PBMCs, taken after 24 months of ibrutinib treatment. The receptors come from a human donor with chronic lymphocytic leukemia.

The chain is built from TRBV16 and TRBJ1-5; 9 positions agree with TRBD1. V trimming: 4 bases; J trimming: 4 bases; junction bases outside the gene matches: 5. This CDR3 region has 15 residues. CDR1 and CDR2 (germline): KGHSY, FQNENV. CDR3 residues: CASSLAGTGNQPQHF. The CDR3 DNA sequence: TGTGCCAGCAGCCTCGCCGGGACAGGGAATCAGCCCCAGCATTTT.

The chain has TRBV7-2 and TRBJ2-3; D not resolved. V was cut by 4 bases and J by 0 bases, with 8 bases left in between. Germline V gives CDR1 SGHTA, CDR2 FQGNSA. CDR3 length: 14 residues. CDR3 loop: CASSSHSSTDTQYF. CDR3 DNA sequence: TGTGCCAGCAGCTCCCATAGTAGCACAGATACGCAGTATTTT.

This chain uses TRBV7-8 with TRBJ2-7; D is unresolved. Germline V gene data show CDR1 as SGHVS and CDR2 as FQNEAQ. Trimming took off 0 bases at V and 7 bases at J, with 10 bases between the two ends. The CDR3 is 13 amino acids. CDR3 region: CASSLARSGEQYF. CDR3 nucleotides: TGTGCCAGCAGCTTAGCCAGGAGTGGGGAGCAGTACTTC.

The chain recombines TRBV7-2 with TRBJ2-1; 11 nucleotides line up with TRBD2. After removal of 1 base from V and 7 bases from J, the junction contained 3 bases not matched to a gene. This CDR3 has 15 amino acids. CDR1 is SGHTA, CDR2 FQGNSA, per germline. CDR3: CASSLGLAGFNEQFF. The CDR3, as DNA: TGTGCCAGCAGCTTAGGACTAGCGGGGTTTAATGAGCAGTTCTTC.

V gene TRBV6-1 combines with J gene TRBJ1-1; no reliable D call. V lost 6 bases to trimming and J lost 1 base, with 12 bases between them. CDR1 is MNHNS, CDR2 SASEGT, per germline. This CDR3 contains 14 residues. The CDR3 sequence: CASRRSDGNTEAFF. The CDR3 nucleotides are TGTGCCAGCAGAAGATCAGATGGGAACACTGAAGCTTTCTTT.

The V and J genes are TRBV2 and TRBJ2-1, with unresolved D. The CDR3 is 15 residues long. Trimming pared 7 bases from V and 0 bases from J, leaving 13 bases between. Germline assignment: CDR1 SNHLY and CDR2 FYNNEI. The CDR3 DNA sequence: TGTGCCAGCATTGGGTCCGGAAGCTCCTACAATGAGCAGTTCTTC. Protein: CASIGSGSSYNEQFF.

V is TRBV7-7 and J is TRBJ2-1, with a tentative D call TRBD1 (7 bases). The germline CDR1 and CDR2 sequences are SSHAT and FNYEAQ (reference sequence). Trimming removed 1 base at V and 5 bases at J, with 12 bases between. This CDR3 spans 15 amino acids. For the CDR3, the DNA is TGTGCCAGCAGCTTAGGCAGGGGGGCCGACAATGAGCAGTTCTTC. Translated, it gives CASSLGRGADNEQFF.

The CDR3 here is CASSISDTQYF. The CDR3 DNA reads as TGTGCCAGTAGTATATCAGATACGCAGTATTTT. This rearrangement joins TRBV19 to TRBJ2-3, with D unclear. The V and J ends lost 2 bases and 4 bases respectively, with 1 base between them. The CDR3 length is 11 residues. Germline values: CDR1 LNHDA, CDR2 SQIVND (reference sequence).

This clone showed up just once. V and J are TRBV5-6 and TRBJ2-1, with 8 bases aligning to TRBD1. Germline trimming cut 4 bases from V and 4 bases from J; bases unmatched to any gene: 13. The CDR3 is 17 amino acids. Looked up from germline, CDR1 is SGHDT and CDR2 is YYEEEE. The CDR3 DNA sequence: TGTGCCAGCAGCACAATCCAGGCAGGGGGCCGGTACAATGAGCAGTTCTTC. Its translation is CASSTIQAGGRYNEQFF.

The gene calls are TRBV7-2 and TRBJ1-5; D uncertain. Germline V gives CDR1 SGHTA, CDR2 FQGNSA. Trimming took 1 base from V and 4 from J, leaving 11 bases between them. This CDR3 is built from 15 residues. CDR3 amino acids: CASSLEPSGNQPQHF. The CDR3 DNA reads as TGTGCCAGCAGCTTAGAGCCGTCCGGGAATCAGCCCCAGCATTTT.